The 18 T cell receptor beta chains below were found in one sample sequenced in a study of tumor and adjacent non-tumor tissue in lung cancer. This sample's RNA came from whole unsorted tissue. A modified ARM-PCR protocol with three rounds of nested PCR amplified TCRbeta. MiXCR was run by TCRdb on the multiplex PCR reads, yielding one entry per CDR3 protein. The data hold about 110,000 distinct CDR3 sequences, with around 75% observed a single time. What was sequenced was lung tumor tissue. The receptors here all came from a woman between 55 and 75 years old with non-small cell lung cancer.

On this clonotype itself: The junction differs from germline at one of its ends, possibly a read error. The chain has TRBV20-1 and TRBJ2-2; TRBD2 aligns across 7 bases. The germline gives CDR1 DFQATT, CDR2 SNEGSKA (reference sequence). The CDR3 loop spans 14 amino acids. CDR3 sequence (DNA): TGCAGTGCTTCCACCTCTAGCGGTACCAGGGAACTGTTTTTT. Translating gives CSASTSSGTRELFF.

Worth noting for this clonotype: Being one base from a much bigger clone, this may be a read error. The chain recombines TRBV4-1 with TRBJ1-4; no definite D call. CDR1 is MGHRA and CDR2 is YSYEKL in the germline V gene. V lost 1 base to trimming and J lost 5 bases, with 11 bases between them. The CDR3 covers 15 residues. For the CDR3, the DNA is TGCGCCAGCAGCCAAGCCCCGGCAGACAATGAAAAACTGTTTTTT. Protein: CASSQAPADNEKLFF.

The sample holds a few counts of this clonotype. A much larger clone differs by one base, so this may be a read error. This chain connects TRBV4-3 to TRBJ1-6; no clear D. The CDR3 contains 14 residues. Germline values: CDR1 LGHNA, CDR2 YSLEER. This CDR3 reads CASGQERAGSPLHF. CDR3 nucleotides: TGCGCCAGCGGCCAAGAACGGGCGGGATCACCCCTCCACTTT.

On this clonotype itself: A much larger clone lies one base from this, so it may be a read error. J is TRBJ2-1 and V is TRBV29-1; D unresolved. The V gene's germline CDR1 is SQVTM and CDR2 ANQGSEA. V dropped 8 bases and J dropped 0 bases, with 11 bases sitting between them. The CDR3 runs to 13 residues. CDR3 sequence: CSLTSSSYNEQFF. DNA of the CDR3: TGCAGCCTCACTTCTTCCTCCTACAATGAGCAGTTCTTC.

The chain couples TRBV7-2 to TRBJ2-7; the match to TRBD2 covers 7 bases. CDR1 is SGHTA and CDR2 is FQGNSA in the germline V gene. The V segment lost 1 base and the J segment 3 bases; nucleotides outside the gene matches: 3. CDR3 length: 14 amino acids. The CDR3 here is CASSLEAGDYEQYF. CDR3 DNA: TGTGCCAGCAGCTTAGAGGCGGGGGACTACGAGCAGTACTTC. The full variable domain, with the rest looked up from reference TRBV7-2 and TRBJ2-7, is GAGVSQSPSNKVTEKGKDVELRCDPISGHTALYWYRQSLGQGLEFLIYFQGNSAPDKSGLPSDRFSAERTGGSVSTLTIQRTQQEDSAVYLCASSLEAGDYEQYFGPGTRLTVT.

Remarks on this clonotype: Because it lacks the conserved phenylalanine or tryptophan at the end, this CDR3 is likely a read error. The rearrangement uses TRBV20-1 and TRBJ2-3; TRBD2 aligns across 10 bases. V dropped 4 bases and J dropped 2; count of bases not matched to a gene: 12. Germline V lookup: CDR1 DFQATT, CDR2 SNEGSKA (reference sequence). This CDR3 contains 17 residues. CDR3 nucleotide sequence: TGCAGTGCTACTGATCAGCTAGCGGGGGCTTCCACAGATACGCAGTATTAT. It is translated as CSATDQLAGASTDTQYY.

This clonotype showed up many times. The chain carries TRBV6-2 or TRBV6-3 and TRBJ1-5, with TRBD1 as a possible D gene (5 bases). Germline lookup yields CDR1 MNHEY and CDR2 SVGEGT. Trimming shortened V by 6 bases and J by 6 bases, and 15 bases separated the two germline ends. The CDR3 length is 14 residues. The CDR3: CASRGGGQGQPQHF. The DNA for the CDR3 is TGTGCCAGCAGAGGTGGAGGGCAGGGTCAGCCCCAGCATTTT.

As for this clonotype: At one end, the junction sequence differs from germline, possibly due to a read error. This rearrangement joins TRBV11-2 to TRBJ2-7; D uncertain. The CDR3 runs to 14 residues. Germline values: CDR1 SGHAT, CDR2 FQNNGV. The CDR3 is CGSSLDPSDLEQYF. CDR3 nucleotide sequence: TGTGGCAGCAGCTTAGACCCTTCGGATCTGGAGCAGTACTTC.

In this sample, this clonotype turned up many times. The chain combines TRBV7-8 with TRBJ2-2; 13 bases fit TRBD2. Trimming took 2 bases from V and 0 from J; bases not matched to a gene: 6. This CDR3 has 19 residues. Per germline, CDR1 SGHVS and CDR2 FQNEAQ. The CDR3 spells CASSLIRLAGGTNTGELFF. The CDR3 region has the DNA TGTGCCAGCAGCTTAATCAGACTAGCGGGAGGAACGAACACCGGGGAGCTGTTTTTT.

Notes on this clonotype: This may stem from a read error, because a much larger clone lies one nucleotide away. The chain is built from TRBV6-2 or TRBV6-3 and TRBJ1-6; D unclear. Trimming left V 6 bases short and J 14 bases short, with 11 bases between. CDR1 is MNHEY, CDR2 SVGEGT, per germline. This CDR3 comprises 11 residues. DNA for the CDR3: TGTGCCAGCAGGGTGTTCGAGGCCCTCCACTTT. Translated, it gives CASRVFEALHF.

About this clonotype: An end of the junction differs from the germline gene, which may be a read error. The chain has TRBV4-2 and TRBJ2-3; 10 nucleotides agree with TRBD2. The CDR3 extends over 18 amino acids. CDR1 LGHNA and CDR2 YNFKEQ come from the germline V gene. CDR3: CASSQEYRIAGGTDTQYF. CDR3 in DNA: TGTGCCAGCAGCCAAGAGTATAGGATAGCGGGGGGCACAGATACGCAGTACTTT.

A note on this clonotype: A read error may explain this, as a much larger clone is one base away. The CDR3 nucleotides read TGCATTGCTAGACCCTCCGGGGCTAGCTCTGGAAACACCATATATTTT. Amino acid sequence: CIARPSGASSGNTIYF. V and J are TRBV20-1 and TRBJ1-3; tentatively, D is TRBD1 (5 bases). The CDR3 consists of 16 residues. The germline CDR1 and CDR2 sequences are DFQATT and SNEGSKA (reference sequence).

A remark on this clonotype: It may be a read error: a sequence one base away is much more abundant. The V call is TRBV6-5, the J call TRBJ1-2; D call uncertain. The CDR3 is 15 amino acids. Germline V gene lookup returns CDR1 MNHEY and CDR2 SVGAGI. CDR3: CASSYSNRANYGYAF. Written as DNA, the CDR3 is TGTGCCAGCAGTTACTCGAACAGAGCTAACTATGGCTACGCCTTC.

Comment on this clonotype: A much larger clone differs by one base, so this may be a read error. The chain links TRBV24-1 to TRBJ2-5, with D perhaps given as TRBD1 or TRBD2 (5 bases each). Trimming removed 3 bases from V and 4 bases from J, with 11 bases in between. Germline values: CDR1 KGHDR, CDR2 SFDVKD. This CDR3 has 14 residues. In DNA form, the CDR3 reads TGTGCCACCAGTGATACCGGGGCCCGAGAGACCCAGTACTTC. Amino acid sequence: CATSDTGARETQYF.

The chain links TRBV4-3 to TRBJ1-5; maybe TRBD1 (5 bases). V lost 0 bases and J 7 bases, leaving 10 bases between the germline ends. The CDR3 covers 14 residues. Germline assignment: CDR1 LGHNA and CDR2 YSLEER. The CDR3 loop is CASSQDLGEQPQHF. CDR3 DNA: TGCGCCAGCAGCCAAGATTTGGGGGAGCAGCCCCAGCATTTT.

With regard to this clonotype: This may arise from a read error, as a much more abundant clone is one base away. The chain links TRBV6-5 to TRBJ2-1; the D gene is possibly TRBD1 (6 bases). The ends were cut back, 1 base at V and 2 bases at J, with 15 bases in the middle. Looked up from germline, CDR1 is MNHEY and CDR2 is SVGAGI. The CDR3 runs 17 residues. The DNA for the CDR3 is TGTGCCAGCAGTTACTATTCAGGGGCACTTACCTACAATGAGCAGTTCTTC. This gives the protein CASSYYSGALTYNEQFF.

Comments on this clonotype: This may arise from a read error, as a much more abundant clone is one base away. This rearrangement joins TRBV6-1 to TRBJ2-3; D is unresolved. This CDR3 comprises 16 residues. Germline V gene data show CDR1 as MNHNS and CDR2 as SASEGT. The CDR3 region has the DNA TGTGCCAGCAGTGAACTCTCTCGCCCAAGCACAGATGCGCAGTATTTT. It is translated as CASSELSRPSTDAQYF.

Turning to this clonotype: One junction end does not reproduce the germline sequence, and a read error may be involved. This CDR3 is CTSSPGVGSGANFLTF. CDR3 in DNA: TGTACCAGCAGCCCAGGGGTGGGTTCCGGGGCTAACTTCCTGACTTTC. V and J are TRBV11-2 and TRBJ2-6; the D gene is possibly TRBD1 (6 bases). The germline V gene has CDR1 SGHAT and CDR2 FQNNGV. The CDR3 loop spans 16 amino acids.